This T cell receptor (beta chain) was obtained from a study of blood T cell repertoires in COVID-19. This clone has more than one count but fewer than ten. Original processing methods: Amplification of reference gene primers was used by the study to estimate nucleated cell counts. The repertoire was sequenced with immunoSEQ multiplex PCR; TCRdb's copy has only in-frame clones and lacks some. V, J and clone size are those of that table, while D and trimming were read from the DNA. The table has more than 60,000 clones, roughly 87% seen once. Germline V gene data show CDR1 as SGDLS and CDR2 as YYNGEE. V lost 2 bases and J lost 10; bases outside the gene matches: 5. The CDR3 spans 14 residues.

The sequence came from a woman of 80 years or more with acute or convalescent COVID-19. The sequenced material came from peripheral blood. This sequence joins TRBV9 and TRBJ1-6; TRBD1 matches at 8 bases. CDR3 residues: CASSVTGGTSPLHF. The CDR3, as DNA: TGTGCCAGCAGCGTTACAGGGGGTACGTCACCCCTCCACTTT. Variable domain in full (rest from reference TRBV9 and TRBJ1-6): DSGVTQTPKHLITATGQRVTLRCSPRSGDLSVYWYQQSLDQGLQFLIQYYNGEERAKGNILERFSAQQFPDLHSELNLSSLELGDSALYFCASSVTGGTSPLHFGNGTRLTVT.